The 26 T cell receptor beta chains below were found in one sample sequenced in a study of CD8+CD57+ T cells in acquired aplastic anemia. All patients picked for sequencing had shown, by flow cytometry, an expansion of CD8+CD57+ cells. Genomic DNA acted as the template from which TCR beta VDJ combination and CDR3 sequence profiling were carried out. From the reads, TCRdb called clonotypes with MiXCR, one entry per CDR3 protein. Of hundreds of thousands of distinct CDR3 sequences in the sample, approximately 57% were seen once. Sequencing input: sorted CD4+, CD8+, or CD8+CD57+ T cells (not recorded which) from PBMCs. Source of these receptors: a human donor with aplastic anemia.

J is TRBJ1-1 and V is TRBV15; the D gene is possibly TRBD1 (5 bases). Germline-derived CDR1 and CDR2 are LNHNV and YYDKDF (reference sequence). The CDR3 has 15 residues. Deletions cut 1 base from V and 2 bases from J, with 11 bases between. CDR3 nucleotide sequence: TGTGCCACCAGCAGAGGGGGGACGGGTAACACTGAAGCTTTCTTT. Its translation is CATSRGGTGNTEAFF.

This clonotype was seen only a few times. This chain links TRBV20-1 with TRBJ2-7; 7 nucleotides match TRBD1. Trimming at V came to 5 bases and at J to 4 bases, leaving 14 bases not matched to a gene. Germline CDR1 DFQATT, CDR2 SNEGSKA (reference sequence). This CDR3 is built from 15 residues. The CDR3 reads CSAYPTGALLYEQYF. For the CDR3, the DNA is TGCAGTGCTTACCCAACAGGGGCGCTCTTATACGAGCAGTACTTC.

This clonotype came up many times. V usage is TRBV3-1 and J usage is TRBJ1-1, with D tentatively TRBD1 (5 bases). This CDR3 comprises 14 residues. V was pared by 1 base and J by 5 bases, with 11 bases between. CDR1 and CDR2 (germline): LGHDT, YNNKEL (reference sequence). The CDR3 protein is CASSQGGARTEAFF. The CDR3 DNA follows: TGTGCCAGCAGCCAAGGAGGGGCGCGGACTGAAGCTTTCTTT.

The rearrangement links TRBV10-1 to TRBJ1-6; the D is unclear. V gave up 0 bases and J gave up 5 bases, with 11 bases separating them. The CDR3 consists of 16 residues. Per germline, CDR1 WNHNN and CDR2 SYGVQD (reference sequence). CDR3 sequence (DNA): TGCGCCAGCAGTGAGTCGAGAGGGATAGATAATTCACCCCTCCACTTT. Protein product: CASSESRGIDNSPLHF.

The table lists this clonotype with many counts. The gene calls are TRBV7-8 and TRBJ2-3; D ambiguous. V was trimmed by 3 bases and J by 5 bases, leaving 9 bases between them. CDR1 SGHVS and CDR2 FQNEAQ come from the germline V gene. This CDR3 has 13 residues. As DNA, the CDR3 is TGTGCCAGCAGCTTCAAGTCCCTAGATACGCAGTATTTT. Protein sequence: CASSFKSLDTQYF.

The chain links TRBV20-1 to TRBJ2-7; 9 bases are a match to TRBD2. Germline loops: CDR1 DFQATT, CDR2 SNEGSKA (reference sequence). The CDR3 runs to 15 residues. V gave up 2 bases and J gave up 2 bases; unmatched junction bases: 7. The CDR3 coding sequence is TGCAGTGCTAGATCCACCGGGACTAGCCCCTACGAGCAGTACTTC. Residues: CSARSTGTSPYEQYF.

This clonotype was detected only a few times. The genes are TRBV29-1 and TRBJ1-5, with a tentative D call TRBD1 (5 bases). The CDR3 covers 12 residues. The V and J ends lost 4 bases and 2 bases respectively, with 6 bases between them. In germline, CDR1 is SQVTM, CDR2 ANQGSEA. CDR3 coding DNA: TGCAGCGTTGGGGACGGCAATCAGCCCCAGCATTTT. The encoded protein is CSVGDGNQPQHF.

As for this clonotype: The junction shows a germline mismatch at one end, possibly a read error. The chain combines TRBV10-2 with TRBJ2-1; D perhaps matches TRBD1 (6 bases). Germline V gene sequence: CDR1 WSHSY, CDR2 SAAADI. The CDR3 length is 16 residues. The CDR3 is CASSDRKGAFYNEQFF. The CDR3 bases are TGCGCAAGCAGTGACAGGAAAGGGGCTTTTTACAATGAGCAGTTCTTC.

This clonotype appeared a few times. The rearrangement joins TRBV7-2 to TRBJ1-1; D not resolved. This CDR3 is 14 amino acids long. V lost 4 bases to trimming and J lost 4 bases, with 13 bases between them. Germline lookup yields CDR1 SGHTA and CDR2 FQGNSA. Written as DNA, the CDR3 is TGTGCCAGCAGCTCGCCACGGGTGGGCACTGAAGCTTTCTTT. Amino acids: CASSSPRVGTEAFF.

The chain carries TRBV29-1 and TRBJ2-7; D may match TRBD1 or TRBD2 (5 bases each). V lost 0 bases and J lost 5, with 17 bases in between. Germline values: CDR1 SQVTM, CDR2 ANQGSEA. The CDR3 runs to 15 residues. The CDR3 here is CSVEEVGAGSDEQYF. The CDR3 region has the DNA TGCAGCGTTGAAGAAGTAGGGGCAGGGAGCGACGAGCAGTACTTC.

This chain links TRBV12-3 or TRBV12-4 with TRBJ1-6; no clear D. Trimming took 7 bases from V and 10 from J, leaving 11 bases between them. This CDR3 has 12 amino acids. The DNA of the CDR3 is TGTGCCAGCACCGCTCAGTCGTCACCCCTCCACTTT. As protein: CASTAQSSPLHF.

This clonotype was seen only a few times. This sequence joins TRBV29-1 and TRBJ2-7; 7 nucleotides match TRBD1. The trim removed 6 bases at V and 0 bases at J, leaving 5 bases unmatched. This CDR3 is 13 amino acids long. The germline V gene encodes CDR1 SQVTM and CDR2 ANQGSEA. The CDR3 loop is CSVVRGLSYEQYF. CDR3 DNA sequence: TGCAGCGTAGTTAGGGGGCTCTCCTACGAGCAGTACTTC.

This clonotype was seen at least ten times. The gene calls are TRBV27 and TRBJ1-1; 7 positions match TRBD1. CDR3 length equals 16 residues. The junction had 9 bases not matched to a gene; V was cut back by 5 bases and J by 0 bases. Germline V lookup: CDR1 MNHEY, CDR2 SMNVEV (reference sequence). CDR3 residues: CASSAGTANLNTEAFF. For the CDR3, the DNA is TGTGCCAGCAGTGCCGGGACAGCCAACCTGAACACTGAAGCTTTCTTT.

This clonotype was found many times. CDR3 in amino acids: CASSRSLGGANTDTQYF. DNA of the CDR3: TGTGCCAGCAGCCGATCCCTTGGGGGGGCCAACACAGATACGCAGTATTTT. The chain carries TRBV5-8 and TRBJ2-3, with D possibly being TRBD2 (7 bases). The germline CDR1 and CDR2 sequences are SGHTS and YDEGEE. The CDR3 sequence is 17 residues long. Between the trimmed V and J ends, which lost 4 bases and 2 bases, there was a span of 20 bases.

Points on this clonotype: The CDR3 carries no conserved terminal phenylalanine or tryptophan, so it likely arises from a read error. The gene calls are TRBV2 and TRBJ1-1; D possibly corresponds to TRBD1 (5 bases). The CDR3 is made up of 14 amino acids. V lost 6 bases to trimming and J lost 1 base, with 12 bases between them. The germline V gene encodes CDR1 SNHLY and CDR2 FYNNEI. CDR3 amino acids: CASSVQRGNTEAFS. CDR3 nucleotide sequence: TGTGCCAGCAGCGTGCAAAGGGGGAACACTGAAGCTTTCTCT.

This clonotype was found many times. The chain couples TRBV10-3 to TRBJ2-3; 14 nucleotides align to TRBD2. Trimming removed 3 bases from V and 3 bases from J; junction bases left unmatched: 8. This CDR3 is built from 18 residues. Germline assignment: CDR1 ENHRY and CDR2 SYGVKD. In DNA, the CDR3 is TGTGCCATCAGTGAACCGGGACTAGCGGGAGTGGGGACAGATACGCAGTATTTT. It codes for CAISEPGLAGVGTDTQYF.

The chain is built from TRBV6-2 or TRBV6-3 and TRBJ1-4, with TRBD1 matching 10 bases. This CDR3 has 20 amino acids. V dropped 5 bases and J dropped 0; count of bases not matched to a gene: 15. The germline gives CDR1 MNHEY, CDR2 SVGEGT. The CDR3 region is CASSRNHRDRGTATNEKLFF. CDR3 DNA sequence: TGTGCCAGCAGTCGAAACCACCGGGACAGGGGAACTGCAACTAATGAAAAACTGTTTTTT.

This chain connects TRBV29-1 to TRBJ2-3, with TRBD1 matching 7 bases. Germline loops: CDR1 SQVTM, CDR2 ANQGSEA. The CDR3 length is 14 residues. With 4 bases clipped from V and 0 bases from J, the junction kept 4 bases outside the gene matches. The CDR3 spells CSVGGTVSTDTQYF. The CDR3, as DNA: TGCAGCGTTGGAGGGACAGTTAGCACAGATACGCAGTATTTT.

The gene calls are TRBV2 and TRBJ2-2; a weak D match, TRBD1 (6 bases). V lost 9 bases to trimming and J lost 5 bases, with 16 bases between them. Germline CDR1 is SNHLY and CDR2 is FYNNEI. There are 14 residues in the CDR3. CDR3 bases: TGTGCCAGTGACGACAGGCTGGTTACCGGGGAGCTGTTTTTT. The encoded protein is CASDDRLVTGELFF. The full variable domain, with the rest looked up from reference TRBV2 and TRBJ2-2, is EPEVTQTPSHQVTQMGQEVILRCVPISNHLYFYWYRQILGQKVEFLVSFYNNEISEKSEIFDDQFSVERPDGSNFTLKIRSTKLEDSAMYFCASDDRLVTGELFFGEGSRLTVL.

V usage is TRBV29-1 and J usage is TRBJ1-1; no definite D call. The CDR3 sequence is 10 residues long. V lost 3 bases, J lost 3 bases, and 2 bases lay in between. Germline V CDR1 and CDR2: SQVTM, ANQGSEA. CDR3 in DNA: TGCAGCGTTGATGACACTGAAGCTTTCTTT. Its translation is CSVDDTEAFF.

This CDR3 is CASSIGGRSEKLFF. CDR3 nucleotides: TGTGCCAGTAGTATCGGGGGGCGAAGTGAGAAACTGTTTTTT. This chain connects TRBV19 to TRBJ1-4; D is perhaps TRBD1 (6 bases). In germline, CDR1 is LNHDA, CDR2 SQIVND (reference sequence). The CDR3 is 14 residues long. The germline V and J ends were trimmed by 3 bases and 11 bases, with 16 bases remaining between them. Using reference TRBV19 and TRBJ1-4 for the parts outside the CDR3, the full variable domain is DGGITQSPKYLFRKEGQNVTLSCEQNLNHDAMYWYRQDPGQGLRLIYYSQIVNDFQKGDIAEGYSVSREKKESFPLTVTSAQKNPTAFYLCASSIGGRSEKLFFGSGTQLSVL.

CDR3 in DNA: TGTGCCAGCAGCTTAGGGGGGGCTCACACAGATACGCAGTATTTT. Translated: CASSLGGAHTDTQYF. J is TRBJ2-3 and V is TRBV11-3; D may match TRBD1 or TRBD2 (6 bases each). Germline assignment: CDR1 SGHNT and CDR2 YENEEA. CDR3 length: 15 amino acids. V gave up 1 base and J gave up 2 bases, with 10 bases separating them.

In its sample, this clonotype was seen many times. The chain links TRBV5-5 to TRBJ2-7; no definite D call. The CDR3 consists of 14 residues. V lost 1 base and J lost 8, with 16 bases in between. CDR1 is SGHKS and CDR2 is YYEKEE in the germline V gene (reference sequence). The CDR3 reads CASSLTASGLKQYF. The CDR3, as DNA: TGTGCCAGCAGCTTGACAGCCTCCGGCTTGAAGCAGTACTTC.

The genes are TRBV2 and TRBJ2-5; TRBD2 aligns across 10 bases. The J call may be incorrect, as the DNA end agrees better with TRBJ2-1. This CDR3 has 17 residues. Germline V gives CDR1 SNHLY, CDR2 FYNNEI. In DNA form, the CDR3 reads TGTGCCAGCAGGCGAGCGGGGGGGGCAGGATCCTACAATGAGCAGTTCTTC. As protein: CASRRAGGAGSYNEQFF.

The chain recombines TRBV7-9 with TRBJ2-3; TRBD2 matches 10 bases. CDR1 SEHNR and CDR2 FQNEAQ come from the germline V gene (reference sequence). The V and J ends lost 6 bases and 2 bases, in that order; junction bases with no gene match: 8. The CDR3 spans 16 residues. Here the CDR3 DNA reads TGTGCCAGCAGAGACGGACTAGCGGAACTCACAGATACGCAGTATTTT. It codes for CASRDGLAELTDTQYF.

This clonotype was counted a few times. At one end the junction does not follow the germline gene, possibly because of a read error. The J gene is TRBJ2-2, the V gene TRBV7-7, with 7 bases lining up with TRBD1. Germline CDR1 is SSHAT and CDR2 is FNYEAQ (reference sequence). The CDR3 has 15 amino acids. Here the CDR3 reads CASSSWTGNTGELFF. As DNA, the CDR3 is TGTGCTAGCAGCTCGTGGACAGGGAACACCGGGGAGCTGTTTTTT. The entire variable domain, with the rest obtained from reference TRBV7-7 and TRBJ2-2, is as follows: GAGVSQSPRYKVTKRGQDVTLRCDPISSHATLYWYQQALGQGPEFLTYFNYEAQPDKSGLPSDRFSAERPEGSISTLTIQRTEQRDSAMYRCASSSWTGNTGELFFGEGSRLTVL.